These 3 T cell receptor beta chains originate from one sample sequenced in a study of glioma-infiltrating T cells after dendritic cell vaccination. Produced via immunoSEQ multiplex PCR; TCRdb's table is partial and in-frame only. Among 99,000 or so clones listed, 90% were seen once. Specified time point: after dendritic cell vaccination, including at tumor progression/relapse. This material consisted of blood, taken after dendritic cell vaccination. Receptors were obtained from a human donor with glioblastoma.

The chain couples TRBV30 to TRBJ2-5; D not resolved. CDR1 and CDR2 (germline): GTSNPN, SVGIG (reference sequence). The CDR3 runs to 11 residues. With 1 base removed from V and 5 bases from J, the gap between germline ends came to 5 bases. CDR3 in amino acids: CAWSGRETQYF. In DNA, the CDR3 is TGTGCCTGGAGTGGCAGGGAGACCCAGTACTTC.

The J gene is TRBJ2-7, the V gene TRBV27; D is undetermined. Trimming removed 0 bases at V and 5 bases at J, with 20 bases between. The CDR3 totals 17 residues. Germline CDR1 is MNHEY and CDR2 is SMNVEV (reference sequence). The DNA of the CDR3 is TGTGCCAGCAGTTTATCACCCCCCCGAACCACTTACGACGAGCAGTACTTC. Amino acids: CASSLSPPRTTYDEQYF.

The V and J genes are TRBV18 and TRBJ1-3; maybe TRBD1 (6 bases). The germline V gene encodes CDR1 KGHSH and CDR2 LQKENI. The CDR3 spans 15 residues. Trimming stripped 3 bases from V and 8 bases from J, with 17 bases between. CDR3: CASSPSRTDSHTIYF. Written as DNA, the CDR3 is TGTGCCAGCTCACCTTCGCGGACAGACAGTCACACCATATATTTT. Variable domain in full (rest from reference TRBV18 and TRBJ1-3): NAGVMQNPRHLVRRRGQEARLRCSPMKGHSHVYWYRQLPEEGLKFMVYLQKENIIDESGMPKERFSAEFPKEGPSILRIQQVVRGDSAAYFCASSPSRTDSHTIYFGEGSWLTVV.